These 31 T cell receptor beta chains share one sample of origin, sequenced in a study of OX40 agonist ivuxolimab in advanced cancers. The library relied on the immunoSEQ multiplex PCR assay. Imported from immuneACCESS, the table was reduced by TCRdb to in-frame sequences with V and J called. These copies leave out some clones; in studies compared against another copy, an unresolved V gene accounts for under half, and the cause of the remainder is not known. In this sample the table shows 77,000 or so clones, 88% of which occur a single time. In total, the top ten clones hold over 0.75% of the sample. The sequencing here drew on CD4+ or CD8+ T cells sorted from blood, taken in a trial of the OX40 agonist ivuxolimab. These receptors all stem from an adult with an advanced solid tumor such as melanoma, head and neck, liver or kidney cancer.

The rearrangement uses TRBV6-5 and TRBJ1-5; D possibly corresponds to TRBD1 (5 bases). Germline assignment: CDR1 MNHEY and CDR2 SVGAGI. Trimming removed 4 bases from V and 0 bases from J, with 10 bases in between. The CDR3 contains 15 residues. CDR3 amino acids: CASSSNRNSNQPQHF. The CDR3 nucleotides read TGTGCCAGCAGTTCCAACAGGAATAGCAATCAGCCCCAGCATTTT.

The rearrangement joins TRBV6-1 to TRBJ1-1; no definite D call. CDR3 length equals 12 residues. With 11 bases removed from V and 0 bases from J, the gap between germline ends came to 10 bases. Germline CDR1 MNHNS, CDR2 SASEGT. Written as DNA, the CDR3 is TGTGCCGCCCAGCGGCTGAACACTGAAGCTTTCTTT. This translates into CAAQRLNTEAFF.

The V and J genes are TRBV2 and TRBJ2-2; 15 bases align to TRBD2. V lost 4 bases to trimming and J lost 0 bases; unmatched junction nucleotides: 6. The CDR3 covers 19 residues. Per germline, CDR1 SNHLY and CDR2 FYNNEI. The CDR3, as DNA: TGTGCCAGCAGTGTAATAAGGACTAGCGGGGGGGCGAACACCGGGGAGCTGTTTTTT. It translates to CASSVIRTSGGANTGELFF.

The CDR3 sequence is CATTGGAGFLPNQPQHF. CDR3 in DNA: TGTGCCACCACCGGGGGGGCAGGGTTCTTACCTAATCAGCCCCAGCATTTT. V and J are TRBV7-8 and TRBJ1-5, with D maybe TRBD1 (6 bases). CDR1 and CDR2 (germline): SGHVS, FQNEAQ. The V end was cut by 10 bases, the J end by 4 bases, with 26 bases between. The CDR3 covers 17 residues.

This clone was detected once. V usage is TRBV6-6 and J usage is TRBJ1-1, with TRBD1 matching over 8 bases. The V and J ends lost 6 bases and 2 bases, in that order; junction bases with no gene match: 5. This CDR3 region has 14 residues. CDR1 is MNHNY, CDR2 SVGAGI, per germline (reference sequence). The CDR3 nucleotides read TGTGCCAGCAGCTGGACAGGGAAAAACACTGAAGCTTTCTTT. Its protein is CASSWTGKNTEAFF.

The CDR3 coding sequence is TGTGCCAGCAGTGACTCCGGGTTTCGATCCTACAATGAGCAGTTCTTC. This encodes CASSDSGFRSYNEQFF. The chain joins TRBV6-4 to TRBJ2-1, with D unclear. This CDR3 spans 16 amino acids. Germline assignment: CDR1 MRHNA and CDR2 SNTAGT. V shed 0 bases and J shed 1 base, with 10 bases lying between them.

The chain recombines TRBV6-6 with TRBJ2-3, with 8 bases aligning to TRBD2. The trim removed 4 bases at V and 4 bases at J, leaving 10 bases unmatched. The CDR3 spans 16 residues. The germline V gene encodes CDR1 MNHNY and CDR2 SVGAGI (reference sequence). CDR3 sequence (DNA): TGTGCCAGCAGTTCCGGGGGGGCCAGTTGGGCAGATACGCAGTATTTT. Residues: CASSSGGASWADTQYF.

This sequence joins TRBV5-1 and TRBJ2-7; D is uncertain. The CDR3 extends over 11 amino acids. CDR1 is SGHRS, CDR2 YFSETQ, per germline. Trimming left V 0 bases short and J 6 bases short, with 4 bases between. This chain's CDR3 is CASSLGGEQYF. The CDR3 DNA follows: TGCGCCAGCAGCTTGGGGGGCGAGCAGTACTTC.

The chain recombines TRBV7-3 with TRBJ2-1; 7 bases line up with TRBD2. Trimming cost V 5 bases and J 0 bases; bases outside gene matches: 4. Germline CDR1 is SGHTA and CDR2 is FQGTGA. The CDR3 length is 15 residues. The CDR3 loop reads CASSPWGGSYNEQFF. In DNA, the CDR3 is TGTGCCAGCAGCCCGTGGGGGGGCTCCTACAATGAGCAGTTCTTC.

The chain's CDR3 is CASSLAGQGQPQHF. The CDR3 DNA reads TGCGCCAGCAGCTTAGCGGGACAGGGGCAGCCCCAGCATTTT. The chain uses TRBV5-1 and TRBJ1-5, with 10 nucleotides matching TRBD1. The CDR3 is 14 residues long. Germline CDR1 is SGHRS and CDR2 is YFSETQ. The V gene end was trimmed by 2 bases and the J gene end by 7 bases; junction bases not matched to a gene: 3.

CDR3: CASSLRRGETQYF. CDR3 coding DNA: TGTGCCAGCTCACTACGGAGGGGGGAGACCCAGTACTTC. V is TRBV18 and J is TRBJ2-5; D tentatively reads TRBD1 or TRBD2 (6 bases each). CDR3 size: 13 residues. V lost 4 bases to trimming and J lost 5 bases, with 11 bases between them. Germline lookup yields CDR1 KGHSH and CDR2 LQKENI.

The gene calls are TRBV28 and TRBJ2-7; D call uncertain. This CDR3 is 13 amino acids long. Deletions cut 1 base from V and 6 bases from J, with 10 bases between. From germline, CDR1 is MDHEN and CDR2 SYDVKM. This chain's CDR3 is CASSLSGPGEQYF. CDR3 bases: TGTGCCAGCAGTTTATCAGGACCCGGCGAGCAGTACTTC.

The rearrangement links TRBV7-3 to TRBJ1-6, with D uncertain. This CDR3 comprises 15 residues. V dropped 1 base and J dropped 3 bases, with 7 bases sitting between them. Germline V gives CDR1 SGHTA, CDR2 FQGTGA. The CDR3 protein is CASSLNGDYNSPLHF. The CDR3 DNA reads as TGTGCCAGCAGCTTAAACGGAGACTATAATTCACCCCTCCACTTT.

The chain is built from TRBV18 and TRBJ1-1, with D unresolved. Trimming left V 2 bases short and J 5 bases short, with 6 bases between. Germline V gives CDR1 KGHSH, CDR2 LQKENI. The CDR3 spans 12 residues. The CDR3 nucleotides read TGTGCCAGCTCACCAGGGATAACTGAAGCTTTCTTT. Translation gives CASSPGITEAFF.

CDR3 DNA: TGTGCCAGCTCACCCGGACAGGACTTTAACACTGAAGCTTTCTTT. Protein sequence: CASSPGQDFNTEAFF. The V and J genes are TRBV18 and TRBJ1-1, with TRBD1 matching over 7 bases. This CDR3 comprises 15 residues. Losses at the gene ends were 3 bases for V and 2 bases for J; bases not matched to a gene: 6. Germline values: CDR1 KGHSH, CDR2 LQKENI.

The V call is TRBV10-3, the J call TRBJ2-7; D unresolved. V was shortened by 7 bases and J by 2 bases, with 12 bases between the two germline ends. This CDR3 is 13 amino acids long. Germline loops: CDR1 ENHRY, CDR2 SYGVKD. In DNA form, the CDR3 reads TGTGCCATCACCCCCGGCAGAGCCTACGAGCAGTACTTC. Translating it yields CAITPGRAYEQYF.

The gene calls are TRBV7-9 and TRBJ2-2; no clear D gene. V lost 3 bases to trimming and J lost 4 bases, with 9 bases between them. The germline gives CDR1 SEHNR, CDR2 FQNEAQ (reference sequence). The CDR3 consists of 14 residues. CDR3: CASSLAGFTGELFF. The CDR3 DNA reads TGTGCCAGCAGCTTGGCAGGATTCACCGGGGAGCTGTTTTTT.

The chain combines TRBV11-2 with TRBJ1-3; D is ambiguous. The germline V gene has CDR1 SGHAT and CDR2 FQNNGV. Trimming left V 5 bases short and J 4 bases short, with 18 bases between. This CDR3 is 16 amino acids long. CDR3 region: CASSPGPLKGGNTIYF. DNA of the CDR3: TGTGCCAGCAGCCCCGGGCCCCTTAAGGGCGGAAACACCATATATTTT.

The chain combines TRBV4-1 with TRBJ2-1; no clear D gene. Germline CDR1 is MGHRA and CDR2 is YSYEKL. The CDR3 sequence is 15 residues long. Trimming left V 4 bases short and J 6 bases short, with 16 bases between. The CDR3 DNA follows: TGCGCCAGCAGCCTCTTTCGAGGTGGTCGCAATGAGCAGTTCTTC. Encoded protein: CASSLFRGGRNEQFF.

The chain uses TRBV11-2 and TRBJ2-2; D may be TRBD1 or TRBD2 (6 bases each). V shed 5 bases and J shed 7 bases, with 17 bases lying between them. Per germline, CDR1 SGHAT and CDR2 FQNNGV. The CDR3 length is 15 residues. Written as DNA, the CDR3 is TGTGCCAGCAGCCTAGGGGGAGGATTCCGCGGGGAGCTGTTTTTT. Its translation: CASSLGGGFRGELFF.

The chain couples TRBV19 to TRBJ2-2, with TRBD1 as a possible D gene (5 bases). CDR1 and CDR2 from the germline V gene are LNHDA and SQIVND (reference sequence). With 6 bases removed from V and 3 bases from J, the gap between germline ends came to 11 bases. The CDR3 loop spans 14 amino acids. As DNA, the CDR3 is TGTGCCAGTAGGTCAGGACATGACACCGGGGAGCTGTTTTTT. Encoded protein: CASRSGHDTGELFF.

The V and J genes are TRBV11-2 and TRBJ2-2; D is uncertain. Trimming stripped 6 bases from V and 15 bases from J, with 17 bases between. Germline V gene lookup returns CDR1 SGHAT and CDR2 FQNNGV. This CDR3 has 12 residues. The CDR3 reads CASSHAVAGMFF. CDR3 nucleotides: TGTGCCAGCAGTCACGCCGTGGCCGGCATGTTTTTT.

This rearrangement joins TRBV5-6 to TRBJ2-1; the match to TRBD1 covers 7 bases. CDR1 and CDR2 from the germline V gene are SGHDT and YYEEEE. V lost 4 bases, J lost 6 bases, and 10 bases stayed unmatched. The CDR3 is 15 amino acids. CDR3 in DNA: TGTGCCAGCAGCCCCATTACGGGACAGCCCAATGAGCAGTTCTTC. Translating gives CASSPITGQPNEQFF.

The chain uses TRBV6-6 and TRBJ2-5; D perhaps matches TRBD1 (7 bases). Germline loops: CDR1 MNHNY, CDR2 SVGAGI (reference sequence). The length of the CDR3 is 16 residues. Trimming shortened V by 2 bases and J by 3 bases, and 16 bases separated the two germline ends. In DNA, the CDR3 is TGTGCCAGCAGTTACGGCAGGGGGGCTCGAAAAGAGACCCAGTACTTC. Its translation: CASSYGRGARKETQYF.

V gene TRBV5-1 combines with J gene TRBJ2-1; 9 positions match TRBD1. V was clipped by 0 bases and J by 9 bases; unmatched bases: 10. The length of the CDR3 is 16 residues. CDR1 and CDR2 from the germline V gene are SGHRS and YFSETQ. This chain's CDR3 is CASSLAEGTGTSEQFF. CDR3 nucleotide sequence: TGCGCCAGCAGCTTGGCCGAAGGGACAGGGACATCTGAGCAGTTCTTC.

The rearrangement links TRBV28 to TRBJ1-1, with D tentatively TRBD1 (6 bases). Germline assignment: CDR1 MDHEN and CDR2 SYDVKM. V dropped 4 bases and J dropped 4 bases, with 10 bases sitting between them. This CDR3 has 13 residues. DNA for the CDR3: TGTGCCAGCAGTTGGGAAGGGGGCACTGAAGCTTTCTTT. It translates to CASSWEGGTEAFF.

This clone appeared a single time. The chain carries TRBV5-1 and TRBJ2-5; tentative D call: TRBD2 (6 bases). The CDR3 contains 13 residues. The ends were cut back, 7 bases at V and 3 bases at J, with 13 bases in the middle. Germline CDR1 SGHRS, CDR2 YFSETQ. The CDR3 DNA is TGCGCCAGCGAAGAGGAGGGAAAAGAGACCCAGTACTTC. Translating gives CASEEEGKETQYF.

The gene calls are TRBV13 and TRBJ1-4; TRBD1 agrees at 10 bases. Germline CDR1 PRHDT, CDR2 FYEKMQ (reference sequence). CDR3 length equals 14 residues. V lost 7 bases and J lost 10; bases outside the gene matches: 9. The CDR3 reads CASTQGQGFGKLFF. The CDR3 DNA reads TGTGCCAGCACCCAGGGACAGGGGTTCGGAAAACTGTTTTTT.

The chain recombines TRBV5-4 with TRBJ2-3; 9 bases fit TRBD2. Germline CDR1 is SGHNT and CDR2 is YYREEE (reference sequence). The CDR3 contains 13 residues. V shed 10 bases, J shed 6 bases, and the junction held 9 bases outside the gene matches. CDR3 protein: CAHKVAGVDTQYF. The CDR3 region has the DNA TGTGCCCACAAGGTAGCGGGAGTGGATACGCAGTATTTT.

The chain carries TRBV5-1 and TRBJ1-1; D is unclear. V lost 4 bases to trimming and J lost 1 base, with 17 bases between them. The germline V gene encodes CDR1 SGHRS and CDR2 YFSETQ. The CDR3 totals 16 residues. CDR3 coding DNA: TGCGCCAGCAGCCTCGGGCAGACCGGGCCGAACACTGAAGCTTTCTTT. Protein sequence: CASSLGQTGPNTEAFF.

The J gene is TRBJ2-1, the V gene TRBV5-1; 8 positions match TRBD2. The length of the CDR3 is 16 residues. Germline values: CDR1 SGHRS, CDR2 YFSETQ. The V gene end was trimmed by 3 bases and the J gene end by 6 bases; junction bases not matched to a gene: 11. As DNA, the CDR3 is TGCGCCAGCAGCTCCTTCCGAGCGGGAGAGCGCAATGAGCAGTTCTTC. Translated: CASSSFRAGERNEQFF.